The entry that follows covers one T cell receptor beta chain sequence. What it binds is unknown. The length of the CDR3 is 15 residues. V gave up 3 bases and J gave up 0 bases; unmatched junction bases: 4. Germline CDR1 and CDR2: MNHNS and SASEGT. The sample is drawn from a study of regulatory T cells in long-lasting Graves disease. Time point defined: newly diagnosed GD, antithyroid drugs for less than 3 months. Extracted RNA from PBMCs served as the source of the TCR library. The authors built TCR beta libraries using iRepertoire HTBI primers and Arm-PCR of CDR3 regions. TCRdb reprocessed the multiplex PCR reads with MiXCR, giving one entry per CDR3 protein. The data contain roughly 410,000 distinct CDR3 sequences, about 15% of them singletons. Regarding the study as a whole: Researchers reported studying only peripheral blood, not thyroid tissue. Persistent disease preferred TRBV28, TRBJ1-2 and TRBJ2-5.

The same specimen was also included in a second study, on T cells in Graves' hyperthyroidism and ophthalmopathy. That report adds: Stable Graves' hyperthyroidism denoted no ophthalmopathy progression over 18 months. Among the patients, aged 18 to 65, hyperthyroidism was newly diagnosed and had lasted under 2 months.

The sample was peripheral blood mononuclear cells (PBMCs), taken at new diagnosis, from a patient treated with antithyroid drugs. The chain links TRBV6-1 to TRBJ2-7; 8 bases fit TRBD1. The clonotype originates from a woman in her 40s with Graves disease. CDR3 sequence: CASSETGASSYEQYF. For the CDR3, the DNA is TGTGCCAGCAGTGAGACAGGGGCGAGCTCCTACGAGCAGTACTTC.